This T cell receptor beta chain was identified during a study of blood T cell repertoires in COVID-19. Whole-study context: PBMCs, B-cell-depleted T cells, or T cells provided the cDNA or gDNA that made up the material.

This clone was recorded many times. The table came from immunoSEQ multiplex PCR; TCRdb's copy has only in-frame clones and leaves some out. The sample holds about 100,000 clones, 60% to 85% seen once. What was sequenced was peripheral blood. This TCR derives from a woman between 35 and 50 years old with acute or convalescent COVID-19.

CDR3 protein: CASKGFGNTIYF. The CDR3 DNA is TGTGCCAGCAAGGGGTTCGGAAACACCATATATTTT. The V and J genes are TRBV27 and TRBJ1-3, with D maybe TRBD1 (5 bases). There are 12 residues in the CDR3. CDR1 and CDR2 (germline): MNHEY, SMNVEV (reference sequence). V was trimmed by 7 bases and J by 4 bases, leaving 8 bases between them.